The 4 T cell receptor beta chains presented below share a single source sample, sequenced in a study of T cell repertoires in cytomegalovirus infection. TCRdb called the reads again in MiXCR, with one record for every CDR3 protein. Found here are roughly 700,000 distinct CDR3 sequences, about 30% of them singletons; the top ten hold 15% to 20%. Antigen specificity for these receptors is unknown. Here the sequenced sample was cultured PBMCs, taken from culture after CMV antigen stimulation. These receptors all stem from a human donor in good health (CMV status not recorded). Some clones in this sample may be carry-over from other donors' samples.

This clonotype was detected many times. The chain uses TRBV7-2 and TRBJ2-2; no firm D call. Trimming stripped 3 bases from V and 5 bases from J, with 10 bases between. The CDR3 covers 14 residues. Germline V gene lookup returns CDR1 SGHTA and CDR2 FQGNSA. The CDR3 loop is CASSLVRRTGELFF. The CDR3 nucleotides read TGTGCCAGCAGCTTGGTCAGACGGACCGGGGAGCTGTTTTTT. Drawing the rest from reference TRBV7-2 and TRBJ2-2, the complete variable domain is GAGVSQSPSNKVTEKGKDVELRCDPISGHTALYWYRQSLGQGLEFLIYFQGNSAPDKSGLPSDRFSAERTGGSVSTLTIQRTQQEDSAVYLCASSLVRRTGELFFGEGSRLTVL.

V usage is TRBV19 and J usage is TRBJ1-6, with 7 bases matching TRBD1. The CDR3 extends over 16 amino acids. Germline V CDR1 and CDR2: LNHDA, SQIVND (reference sequence). V shed 3 bases and J 5 bases; nucleotides not matched to a gene: 7. The CDR3 reads CASSIGNRGDNSPLHF. The CDR3 DNA is TGTGCCAGTAGTATTGGGAACAGGGGAGATAATTCACCCCTCCACTTT.

The chain carries TRBV6-2 or TRBV6-3 and TRBJ2-7; 11 bases agree with TRBD2. The germline V gene has CDR1 MNHEY and CDR2 SVGEGT. This CDR3 contains 16 residues. The trim removed 10 bases at V and 9 bases at J, leaving 20 bases unmatched. CDR3: CATQDLLAGGARWQYF. CDR3 DNA: TGTGCCACCCAGGACCTGTTAGCGGGAGGGGCACGGTGGCAGTACTTC.

This clonotype was observed at least ten times. The chain joins TRBV7-8 to TRBJ1-3; D perhaps matches TRBD1 (5 bases). The CDR3 covers 17 residues. Germline CDR1 SGHVS, CDR2 FQNEAQ. Trimming took 5 bases from V and 2 from J, leaving 19 bases between them. The CDR3, as DNA: TGTGCCAGCAGCCCCATGGGTGGGGGTCGAACTGGAAACACCATATATTTT. The encoded protein is CASSPMGGGRTGNTIYF.